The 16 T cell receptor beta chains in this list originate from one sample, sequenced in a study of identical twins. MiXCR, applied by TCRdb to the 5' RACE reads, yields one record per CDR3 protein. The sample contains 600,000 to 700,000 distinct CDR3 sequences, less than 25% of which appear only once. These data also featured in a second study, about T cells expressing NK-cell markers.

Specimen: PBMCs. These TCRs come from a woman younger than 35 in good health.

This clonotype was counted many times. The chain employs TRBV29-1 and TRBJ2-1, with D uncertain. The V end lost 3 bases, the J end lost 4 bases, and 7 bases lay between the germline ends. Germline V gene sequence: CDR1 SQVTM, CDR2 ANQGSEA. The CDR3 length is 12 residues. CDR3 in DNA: TGCAGCGTTGATGGGGATTACAATGAGCAGTTCTTC. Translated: CSVDGDYNEQFF.

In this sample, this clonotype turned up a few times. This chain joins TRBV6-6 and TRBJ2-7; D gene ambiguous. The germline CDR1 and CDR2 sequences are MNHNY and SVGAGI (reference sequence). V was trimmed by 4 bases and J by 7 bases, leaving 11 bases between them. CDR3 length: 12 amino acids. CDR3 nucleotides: TGTGCCAGCAGTTCCACCCTCATGGAGCAGTACTTC. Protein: CASSSTLMEQYF.

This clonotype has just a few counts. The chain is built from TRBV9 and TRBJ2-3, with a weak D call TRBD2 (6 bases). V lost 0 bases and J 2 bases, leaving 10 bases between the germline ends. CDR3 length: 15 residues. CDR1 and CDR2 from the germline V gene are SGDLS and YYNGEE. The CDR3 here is CASSVGAGNTDTQYF. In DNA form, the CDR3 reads TGTGCCAGCAGCGTAGGGGCGGGAAACACAGATACGCAGTATTTT. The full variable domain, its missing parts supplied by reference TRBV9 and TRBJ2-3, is DSGVTQTPKHLITATGQRVTLRCSPRSGDLSVYWYQQSLDQGLQFLIQYYNGEERAKGNILERFSAQQFPDLHSELNLSSLELGDSALYFCASSVGAGNTDTQYFGPGTRLTVL.

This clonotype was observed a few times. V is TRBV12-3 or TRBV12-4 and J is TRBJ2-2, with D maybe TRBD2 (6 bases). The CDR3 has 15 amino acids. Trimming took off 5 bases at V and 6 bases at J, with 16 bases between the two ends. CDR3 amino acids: CASSLTGSKAGELFF. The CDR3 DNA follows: TGTGCCAGCAGTCTTACCGGGAGTAAAGCCGGGGAGCTGTTTTTT.

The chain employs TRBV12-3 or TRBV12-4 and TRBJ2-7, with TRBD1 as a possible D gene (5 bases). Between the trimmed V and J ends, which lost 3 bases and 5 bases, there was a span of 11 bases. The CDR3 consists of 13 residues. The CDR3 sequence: CASSLGPANEQYF. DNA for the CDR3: TGTGCCAGCAGTTTGGGGCCAGCCAACGAGCAGTACTTC.

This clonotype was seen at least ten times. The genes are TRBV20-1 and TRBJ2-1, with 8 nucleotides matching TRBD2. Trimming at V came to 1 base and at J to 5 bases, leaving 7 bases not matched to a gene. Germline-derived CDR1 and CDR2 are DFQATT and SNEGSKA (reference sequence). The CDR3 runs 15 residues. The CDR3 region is CSARAPGRAHNEQFF. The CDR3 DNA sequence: TGCAGTGCTAGAGCTCCCGGGAGGGCCCACAATGAGCAGTTCTTC.

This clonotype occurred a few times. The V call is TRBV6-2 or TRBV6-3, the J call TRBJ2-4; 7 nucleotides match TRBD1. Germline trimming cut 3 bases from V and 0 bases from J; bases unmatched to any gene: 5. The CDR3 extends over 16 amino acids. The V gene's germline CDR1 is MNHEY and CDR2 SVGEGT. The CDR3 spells CASSYLRQGAKNIQYF. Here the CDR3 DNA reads TGTGCCAGCAGTTATCTTCGACAGGGAGCCAAAAACATTCAGTACTTC.

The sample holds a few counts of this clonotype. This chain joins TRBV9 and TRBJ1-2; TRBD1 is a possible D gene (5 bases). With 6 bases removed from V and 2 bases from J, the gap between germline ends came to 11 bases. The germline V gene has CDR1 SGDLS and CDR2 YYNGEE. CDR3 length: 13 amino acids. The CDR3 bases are TGTGCCAGCAACACGAGGGGCAACTATGGCTACACCTTC. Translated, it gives CASNTRGNYGYTF.

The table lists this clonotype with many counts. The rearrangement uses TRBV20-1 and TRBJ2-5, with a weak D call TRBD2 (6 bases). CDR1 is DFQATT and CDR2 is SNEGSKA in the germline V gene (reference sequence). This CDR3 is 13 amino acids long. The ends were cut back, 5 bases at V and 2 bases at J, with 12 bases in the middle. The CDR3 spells CSAARDLQETQYF. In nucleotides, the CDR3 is TGCAGTGCTGCCAGGGACTTACAAGAGACCCAGTACTTC.

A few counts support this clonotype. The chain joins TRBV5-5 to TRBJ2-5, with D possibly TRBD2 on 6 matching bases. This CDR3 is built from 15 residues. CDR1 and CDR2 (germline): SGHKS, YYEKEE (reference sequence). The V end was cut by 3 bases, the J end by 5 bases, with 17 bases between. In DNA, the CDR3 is TGTGCCAGCAGCTCTCCCGGGACTGGGGCGGAGACCCAGTACTTC. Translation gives CASSSPGTGAETQYF.

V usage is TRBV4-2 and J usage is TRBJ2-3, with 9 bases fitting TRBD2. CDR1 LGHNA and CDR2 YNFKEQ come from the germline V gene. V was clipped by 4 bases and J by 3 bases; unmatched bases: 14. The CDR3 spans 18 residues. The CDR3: CASSLSGGTGVRTDTQYF. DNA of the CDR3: TGTGCCAGCAGCCTCAGCGGGGGGACCGGGGTTCGGACAGATACGCAGTATTTT.

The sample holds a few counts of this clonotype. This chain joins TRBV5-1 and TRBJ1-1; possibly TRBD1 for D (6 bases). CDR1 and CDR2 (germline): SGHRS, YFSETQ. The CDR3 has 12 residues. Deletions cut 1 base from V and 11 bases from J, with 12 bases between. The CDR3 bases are TGCGCCAGCAGCTTGATCAGGGGAACGGCTTTCTTT. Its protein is CASSLIRGTAFF.

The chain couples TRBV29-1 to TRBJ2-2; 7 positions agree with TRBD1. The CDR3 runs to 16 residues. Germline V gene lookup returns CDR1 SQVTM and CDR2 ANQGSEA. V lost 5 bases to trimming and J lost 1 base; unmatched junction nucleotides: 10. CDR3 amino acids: CSVIPGTAKNTGELFF. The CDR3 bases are TGCAGCGTTATCCCTGGGACAGCAAAGAACACCGGGGAGCTGTTTTTT.

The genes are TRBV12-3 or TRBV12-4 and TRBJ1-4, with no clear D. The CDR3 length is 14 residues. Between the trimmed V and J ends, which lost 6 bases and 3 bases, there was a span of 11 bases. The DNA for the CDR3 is TGTGCCAGCAGGTACCTTCGTCCTAATGAAAAACTGTTTTTT. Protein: CASRYLRPNEKLFF.

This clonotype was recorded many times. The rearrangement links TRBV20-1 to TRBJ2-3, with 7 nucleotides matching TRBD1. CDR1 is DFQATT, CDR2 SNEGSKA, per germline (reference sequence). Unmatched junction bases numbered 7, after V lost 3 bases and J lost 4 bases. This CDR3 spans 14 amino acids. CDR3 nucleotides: TGCAGTGCTAGGTGGGACAGAAAGGCAGATACGCAGTATTTT. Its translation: CSARWDRKADTQYF.

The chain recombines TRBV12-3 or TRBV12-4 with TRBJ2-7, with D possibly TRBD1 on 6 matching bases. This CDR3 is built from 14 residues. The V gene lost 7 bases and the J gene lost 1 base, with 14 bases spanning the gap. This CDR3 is CASTRTGQSYEQYF. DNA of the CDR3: TGTGCCAGCACCCGAACCGGACAGTCCTACGAGCAGTACTTC.